This TCR beta chain was captured in a study of T cell responses to AZD1222 COVID-19 vaccine. Across the whole study: Second doses were pooled across both intervals (about 4 or about 12 weeks).

The CDR3 is 15 amino acids. CDR1 and CDR2 (germline): SGHTA, FQGNSA. The ends were cut back, 3 bases at V and 1 base at J, with 12 bases in the middle. TCRdb's copy holds only in-frame clones and misses some; the assay was immunoSEQ multiplex PCR. Here the sample spans fewer than 150,000 clones, around 89% being singletons. Whole-study findings and limits: Researchers report vaccine-associated CD4 TCRs spanning spike, with dominance at 160-218 and 743-854. There were repertoire samples only from the period after the peak T cell response. Elevations in Spike-specific TCR breadth and depth followed administration of two AZD1222 doses.

Concerning this clone: Its antigen is undetermined.

The sequence was collected from an adult in good health. This specimen was peripheral blood, taken on day 0 of AZD1222 vaccination. The chain links TRBV7-2 to TRBJ2-5, with D possibly called TRBD1 or TRBD2 (5 bases each). The CDR3 here is CASSFTTGLQETQYF. CDR3 bases: TGTGCCAGCAGCTTTACCACAGGACTCCAAGAGACCCAGTACTTC.